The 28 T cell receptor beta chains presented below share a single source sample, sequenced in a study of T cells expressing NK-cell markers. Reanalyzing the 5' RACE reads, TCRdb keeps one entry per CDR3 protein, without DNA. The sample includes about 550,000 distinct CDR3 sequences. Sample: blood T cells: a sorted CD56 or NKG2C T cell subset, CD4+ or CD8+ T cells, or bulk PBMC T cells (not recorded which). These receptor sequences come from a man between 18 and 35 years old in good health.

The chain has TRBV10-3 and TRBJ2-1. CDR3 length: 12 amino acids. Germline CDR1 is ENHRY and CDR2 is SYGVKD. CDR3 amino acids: CANGGSYNEQFF.

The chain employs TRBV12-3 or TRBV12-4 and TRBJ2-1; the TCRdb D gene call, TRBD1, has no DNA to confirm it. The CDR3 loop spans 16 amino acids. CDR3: CASSLGGGSSYNEQFF.

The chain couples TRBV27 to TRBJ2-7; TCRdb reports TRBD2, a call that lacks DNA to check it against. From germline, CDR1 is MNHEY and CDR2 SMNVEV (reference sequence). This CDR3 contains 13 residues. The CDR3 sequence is CASGLARPYEQYF.

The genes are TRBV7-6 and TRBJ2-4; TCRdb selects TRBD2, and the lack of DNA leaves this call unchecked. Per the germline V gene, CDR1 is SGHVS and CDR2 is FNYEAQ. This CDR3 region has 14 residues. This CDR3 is CASSLGRGGNIQYF. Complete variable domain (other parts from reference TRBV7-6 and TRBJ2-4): GAGVSQSPRYKVTKRGQDVALRCDPISGHVSLYWYRQALGQGPEFLTYFNYEAQQDKSGLPNDRFSAERPEGSISTLTIQRTEQRDSAMYRCASSLGRGGNIQYFGAGTRLSVL.

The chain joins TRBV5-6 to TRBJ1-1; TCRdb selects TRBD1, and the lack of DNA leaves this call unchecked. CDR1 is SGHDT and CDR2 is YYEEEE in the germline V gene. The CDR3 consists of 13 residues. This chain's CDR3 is CASSFGLPGEAFF. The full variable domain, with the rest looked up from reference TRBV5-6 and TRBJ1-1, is DAGVTQSPTHLIKTRGQQVTLRCSPKSGHDTVSWYQQALGQGPQFIFQYYEEEERQRGNFPDRFSGHQFPNYSSELNVNALLLGDSALYLCASSFGLPGEAFFGQGTRLTVV.

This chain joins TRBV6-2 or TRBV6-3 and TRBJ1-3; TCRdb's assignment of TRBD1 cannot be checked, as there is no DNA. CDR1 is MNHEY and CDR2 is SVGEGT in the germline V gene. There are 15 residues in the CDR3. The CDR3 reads CASRHGGQSGNTIYF.

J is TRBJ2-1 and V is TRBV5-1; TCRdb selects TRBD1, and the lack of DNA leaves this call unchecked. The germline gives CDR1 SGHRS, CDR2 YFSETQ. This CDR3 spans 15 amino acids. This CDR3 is CASSGPGQGLAEQFF.

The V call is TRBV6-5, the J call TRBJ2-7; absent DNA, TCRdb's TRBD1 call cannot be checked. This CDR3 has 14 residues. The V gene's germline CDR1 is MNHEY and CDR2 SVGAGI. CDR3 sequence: CASSYSGRGREQYF.

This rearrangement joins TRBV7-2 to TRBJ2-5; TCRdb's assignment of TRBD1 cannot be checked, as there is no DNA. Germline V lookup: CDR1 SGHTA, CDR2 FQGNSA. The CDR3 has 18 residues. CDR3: CASSLSYAETGGKKTQYF.

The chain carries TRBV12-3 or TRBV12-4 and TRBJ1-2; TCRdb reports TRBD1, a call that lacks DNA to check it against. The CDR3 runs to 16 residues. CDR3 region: CASSFGSGGPLYGYTF.

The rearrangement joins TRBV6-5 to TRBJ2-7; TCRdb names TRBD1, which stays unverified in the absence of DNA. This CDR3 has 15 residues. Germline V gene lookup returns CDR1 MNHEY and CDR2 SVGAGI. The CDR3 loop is CASSYSRDRTYEQYF.

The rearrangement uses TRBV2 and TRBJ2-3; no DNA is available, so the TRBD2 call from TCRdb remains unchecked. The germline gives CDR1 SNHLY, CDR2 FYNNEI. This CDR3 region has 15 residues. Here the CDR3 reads CASNRLAGVADTQYF.

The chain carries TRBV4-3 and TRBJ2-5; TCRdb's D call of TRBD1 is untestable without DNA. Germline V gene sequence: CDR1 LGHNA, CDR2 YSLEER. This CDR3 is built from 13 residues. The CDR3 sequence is CASSPGQGDGQYF.

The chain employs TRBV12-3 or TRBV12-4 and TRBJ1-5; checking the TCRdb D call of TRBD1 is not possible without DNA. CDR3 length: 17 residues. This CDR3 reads CASSLVQGQGARRPQHF.

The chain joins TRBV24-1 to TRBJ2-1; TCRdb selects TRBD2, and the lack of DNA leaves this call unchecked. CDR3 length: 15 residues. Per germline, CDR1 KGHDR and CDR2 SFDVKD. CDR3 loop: CATSDRDSDDNEQFF.

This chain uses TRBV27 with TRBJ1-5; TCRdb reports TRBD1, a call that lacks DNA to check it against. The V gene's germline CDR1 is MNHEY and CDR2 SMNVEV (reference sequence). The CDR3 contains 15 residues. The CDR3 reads CASSPRGEGGQPQHF.

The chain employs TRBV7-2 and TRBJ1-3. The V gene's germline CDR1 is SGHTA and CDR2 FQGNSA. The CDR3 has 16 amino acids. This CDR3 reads CASSLGQTNSGNTIYF.

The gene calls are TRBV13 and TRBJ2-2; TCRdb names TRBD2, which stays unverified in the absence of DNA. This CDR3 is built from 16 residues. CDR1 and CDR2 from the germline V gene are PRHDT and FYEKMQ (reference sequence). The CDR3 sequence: CASSFLAGGDTGELFF.

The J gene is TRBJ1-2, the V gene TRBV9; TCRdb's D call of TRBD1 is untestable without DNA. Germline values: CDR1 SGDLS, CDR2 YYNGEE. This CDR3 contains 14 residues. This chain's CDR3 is CASGGQGAGYGYTF.

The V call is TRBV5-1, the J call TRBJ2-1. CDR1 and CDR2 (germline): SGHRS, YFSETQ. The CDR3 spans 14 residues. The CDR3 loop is CASRLALSYNEQFF.

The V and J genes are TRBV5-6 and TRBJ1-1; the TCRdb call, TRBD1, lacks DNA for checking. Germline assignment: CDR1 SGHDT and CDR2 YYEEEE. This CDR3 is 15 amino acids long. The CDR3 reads CASSLEGGSNTEAFF. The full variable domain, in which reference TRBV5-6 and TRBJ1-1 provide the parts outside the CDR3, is DAGVTQSPTHLIKTRGQQVTLRCSPKSGHDTVSWYQQALGQGPQFIFQYYEEEERQRGNFPDRFSGHQFPNYSSELNVNALLLGDSALYLCASSLEGGSNTEAFFGQGTRLTVV.

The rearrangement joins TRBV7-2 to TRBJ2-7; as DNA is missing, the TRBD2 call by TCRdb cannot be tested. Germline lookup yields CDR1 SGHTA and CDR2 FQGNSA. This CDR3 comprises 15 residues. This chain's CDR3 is CASSSGLAGIYEQYF.

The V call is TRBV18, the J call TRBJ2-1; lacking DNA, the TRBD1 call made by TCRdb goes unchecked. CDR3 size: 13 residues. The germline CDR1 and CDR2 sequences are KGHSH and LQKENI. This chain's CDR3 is CASSPGGFNEQFF.

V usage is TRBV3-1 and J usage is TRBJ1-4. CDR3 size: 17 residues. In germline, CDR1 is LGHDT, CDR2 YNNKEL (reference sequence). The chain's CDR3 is CASSQNTFQATNEKLFF.

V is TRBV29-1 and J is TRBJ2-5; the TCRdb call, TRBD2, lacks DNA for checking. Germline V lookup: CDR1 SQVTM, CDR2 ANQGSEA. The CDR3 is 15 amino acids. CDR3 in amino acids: CSVELWAKNQETQYF.

The CDR3 loop reads CASGYRGPAAETQYF. The rearrangement uses TRBV11-2 and TRBJ2-5; TCRdb returns TRBD2, unconfirmable since there is no DNA. Looked up from germline, CDR1 is SGHAT and CDR2 is FQNNGV. This CDR3 has 15 amino acids.

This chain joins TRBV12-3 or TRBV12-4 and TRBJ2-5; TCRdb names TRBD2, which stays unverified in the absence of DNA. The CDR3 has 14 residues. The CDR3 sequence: CASSYRRGTETQYF.

CDR3 loop: CASSVGEVLPNYGYTF. The V call is TRBV5-1, the J call TRBJ1-2. Germline CDR1 and CDR2: SGHRS and YFSETQ. The CDR3 is 16 amino acids.